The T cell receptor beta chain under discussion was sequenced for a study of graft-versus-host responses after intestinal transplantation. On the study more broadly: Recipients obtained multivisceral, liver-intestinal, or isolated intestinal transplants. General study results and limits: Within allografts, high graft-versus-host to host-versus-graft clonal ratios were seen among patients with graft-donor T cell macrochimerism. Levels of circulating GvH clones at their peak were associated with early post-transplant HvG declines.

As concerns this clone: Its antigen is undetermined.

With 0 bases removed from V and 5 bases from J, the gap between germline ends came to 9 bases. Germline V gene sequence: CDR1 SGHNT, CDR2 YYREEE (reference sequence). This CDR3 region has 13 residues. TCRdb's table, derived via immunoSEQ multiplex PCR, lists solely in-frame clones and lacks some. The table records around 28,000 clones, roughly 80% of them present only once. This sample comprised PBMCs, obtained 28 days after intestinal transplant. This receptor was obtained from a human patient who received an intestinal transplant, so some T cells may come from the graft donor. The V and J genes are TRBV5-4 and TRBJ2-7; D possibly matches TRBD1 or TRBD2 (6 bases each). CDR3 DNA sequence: TGTGCCAGCAGCTTGGCGGGGGCGGACGAGCAGTACTTC. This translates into CASSLAGADEQYF.